Following are 2 T cell receptor beta chains from one sample sequenced in a study of blood T cell repertoires in COVID-19. Using immunoSEQ multiplex PCR, the repertoire was profiled, and TCRdb retains in-frame clones only, with some absent. The repertoire has 45,000 to 60,000 clones, around 78% of them found once; the top ten carry 10% to 15%. Sequenced input: peripheral blood. All receptors derive from a human donor in a cohort sampled during active COVID-19.

The CDR3: CASSEIRGGEQYF. The CDR3 DNA is TGTGCCAGCAGTGAGATCCGGGGAGGGGAGCAGTACTTC. The chain combines TRBV6-4 with TRBJ2-7; 7 bases are shared with TRBD2. Germline V gene data show CDR1 as MRHNA and CDR2 as SNTAGT. Trimming took 3 bases from V and 7 from J; bases not matched to a gene: 6. This CDR3 has 13 residues.

The genes are TRBV19 and TRBJ1-2; 10 bases agree with TRBD1. CDR3 size: 17 residues. Losses at the gene ends were 5 bases for V and 6 bases for J; bases not matched to a gene: 15. Per germline, CDR1 LNHDA and CDR2 SQIVND (reference sequence). The CDR3 nucleotides read TGTGCCAGTAGTCCTGGCCCGGGACAGGGGAGAGGGCATGGCTACACCTTC. Protein sequence: CASSPGPGQGRGHGYTF.